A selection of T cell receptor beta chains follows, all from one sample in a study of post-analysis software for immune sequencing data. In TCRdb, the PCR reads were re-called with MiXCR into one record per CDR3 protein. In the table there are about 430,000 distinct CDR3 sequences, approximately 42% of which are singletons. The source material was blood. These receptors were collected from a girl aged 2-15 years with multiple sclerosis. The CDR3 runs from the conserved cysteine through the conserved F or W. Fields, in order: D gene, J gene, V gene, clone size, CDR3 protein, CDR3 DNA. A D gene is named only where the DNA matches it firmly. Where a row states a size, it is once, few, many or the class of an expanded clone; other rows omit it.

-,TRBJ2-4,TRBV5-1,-,CASSLAGGLENIQYF,TGCGCCAGCAGCTTGGCGGGTGGGTTGGAAAACATTCAGTACTTC
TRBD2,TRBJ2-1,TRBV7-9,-,CASSLANSSSGGAYNEQFF,TGTGCCAGCAGCTTAGCGAACTCGTCTAGCGGGGGGGCCTACAATGAGCAGTTCTTC
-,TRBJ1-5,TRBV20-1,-,CSAIRGGNQPQHF,TGCAGTGCTATCAGGGGAGGGAATCAGCCCCAGCATTTT
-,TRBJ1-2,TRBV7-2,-,CASSLDFSYGYTF,TGTGCCAGCAGCTTAGATTTTAGCTATGGCTACACCTTC
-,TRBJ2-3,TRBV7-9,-,CASSFLTDTQYF,TGTGCCAGCAGCTTTTTGACCGATACGCAGTATTTT
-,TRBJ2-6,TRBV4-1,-,CASSQATPGANVLTF,TGCGCCAGCAGCCAAGCTACGCCTGGGGCCAACGTCCTGACTTTC
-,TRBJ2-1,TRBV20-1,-,CSAREIGAGGYNEQFF,TGCAGTGCTAGAGAAATTGGCGCAGGAGGGTATAATGAGCAGTTCTTC
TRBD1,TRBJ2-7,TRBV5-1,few,CASSPGTGTGEQYF,TGCGCCAGCAGCCCCGGGACAGGCACGGGCGAGCAGTACTTC
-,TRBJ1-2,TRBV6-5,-,CTSSYSLAGVGKTNYGYTF,TGTACCAGCAGTTACTCCCTCGCCGGCGTGGGTAAAACTAACTATGGCTACACCTTC
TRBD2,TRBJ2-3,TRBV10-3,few,CAINSRAGDTDTQYF,TGTGCCATCAATTCCCGAGCGGGGGACACAGATACGCAGTATTTT
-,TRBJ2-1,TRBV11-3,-,CASSLDATSDSEQFF,TGTGCCAGCAGCTTAGATGCAACTAGTGATAGTGAGCAGTTCTTC
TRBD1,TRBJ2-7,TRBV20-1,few,CSASARFSGTGGFYEQYF,TGCAGTGCTAGCGCCCGATTTTCCGGGACAGGGGGCTTCTACGAGCAGTACTTC
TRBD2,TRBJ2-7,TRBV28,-,CAREGLAGGSEQYF,TGTGCCAGGGAAGGACTAGCGGGAGGAAGCGAGCAGTACTTC
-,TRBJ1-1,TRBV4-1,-,CASSYGGGGPAFF,TGCGCCAGCAGCTACGGAGGCGGTGGCCCTGCTTTCTTT
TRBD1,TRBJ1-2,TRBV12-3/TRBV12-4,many,CASTPTGQGDDGYTF,TGTGCCAGCACCCCCACGGGGCAGGGGGATGATGGCTACACCTTC
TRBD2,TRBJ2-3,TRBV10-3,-,CAISESTSGTDTQYF,TGTGCCATCAGTGAGTCGACTAGCGGCACAGATACGCAGTATTTT
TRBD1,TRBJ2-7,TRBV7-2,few,CASSHRQGTYEQYF,TGTGCCAGCAGCCACCGACAGGGAACCTACGAGCAGTACTTC
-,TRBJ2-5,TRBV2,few,CASSEGPSIRQETQYF,TGTGCCAGCAGTGAAGGACCGAGTATCAGACAAGAGACCCAGTACTTC
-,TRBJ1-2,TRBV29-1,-,CSVYTPGHLFHGYTF,TGCAGCGTGTATACCCCGGGACATCTCTTCCATGGCTACACCTTC
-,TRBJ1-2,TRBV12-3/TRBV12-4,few,CASSLARGARYGYTF,TGTGCCAGCAGTTTAGCAAGGGGGGCGCGGTATGGCTACACCTTC
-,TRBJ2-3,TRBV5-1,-,CASSWQDTTDTQYF,TGCGCCAGCAGTTGGCAGGACACCACAGATACGCAGTATTTT
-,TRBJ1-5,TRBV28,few,CASMGGFQNQPQHF,TGTGCCAGCATGGGAGGGTTTCAGAATCAGCCCCAGCATTTT
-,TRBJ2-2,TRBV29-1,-,CSVAGAWGTGELFF,TGCAGCGTTGCCGGGGCTTGGGGAACCGGGGAGCTGTTTTTT
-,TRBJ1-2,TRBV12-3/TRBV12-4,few,CASSLQRTSGYTF,TGTGCCAGCAGTCTACAACGGACGTCTGGCTACACCTTC
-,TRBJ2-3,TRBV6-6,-,CASKEGGSTDTQYF,TGTGCCAGCAAGGAGGGGGGAAGCACAGATACGCAGTATTTT
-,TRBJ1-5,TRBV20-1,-,CSARVGGTRNQPQHF,TGCAGTGCTAGAGTAGGGGGGACGCGCAATCAGCCCCAGCATTTT
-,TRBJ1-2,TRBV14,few,CASSLVPGPANYGYTF,TGTGCCAGCAGCCTCGTGCCAGGGCCCGCTAACTATGGCTACACCTTC
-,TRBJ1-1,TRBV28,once,CASTSPLGNTEAFF,TGTGCCAGCACCTCTCCCCTAGGGAACACTGAAGCTTTCTTT
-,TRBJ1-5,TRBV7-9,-,CASSLRGDSNQPQHF,TGTGCCAGCAGCTTACGGGGCGATAGCAATCAGCCCCAGCATTTT
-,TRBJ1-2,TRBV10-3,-,CAISVGDSNYGYTF,TGTGCCATCAGTGTAGGCGACAGCAACTATGGCTACACCTTC
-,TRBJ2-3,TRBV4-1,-,CASSQVGIGTQYF,TGCGCCAGCAGCCAAGTTGGGATTGGTACGCAGTATTTT
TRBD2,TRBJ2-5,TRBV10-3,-,CAISDASGGDETQYF,TGTGCCATCAGTGATGCTAGCGGGGGGGATGAGACCCAGTACTTC